Only a few counts were recorded for the clone carrying this T cell receptor (beta chain). This sample was taken from a study of blood T cells in healthy people across ages. They isolated at least 6.5 million PBMCs from each sample. Next came a second PCR, run for about 6 to 11 cycles, which used a sample-barcoded 5' primer along with a J-beta primer mix. MiXCR was run by TCRdb on the 5' RACE reads, yielding one entry per CDR3 protein. The repertoire consists of more than 1 million distinct CDR3 sequences, with 40% to 55% occurring once and the leading ten covering about 20%. The V gene's germline CDR1 is MNHEY and CDR2 SMNVEV (reference sequence). V lost 5 bases, J lost 5 bases, and 19 bases lay in between. This CDR3 has 15 residues.

The clonotype originates from a woman in her sixties or seventies in good health. Sequencing was carried out using blood. This chain uses TRBV27 with TRBJ2-7; the D call may be TRBD1 or TRBD2 (5 bases each). The CDR3: CASSTRRARDDEQYF. The CDR3 coding sequence is TGTGCCAGCAGTACACGCCGGGCCAGGGACGACGAGCAGTACTTC.